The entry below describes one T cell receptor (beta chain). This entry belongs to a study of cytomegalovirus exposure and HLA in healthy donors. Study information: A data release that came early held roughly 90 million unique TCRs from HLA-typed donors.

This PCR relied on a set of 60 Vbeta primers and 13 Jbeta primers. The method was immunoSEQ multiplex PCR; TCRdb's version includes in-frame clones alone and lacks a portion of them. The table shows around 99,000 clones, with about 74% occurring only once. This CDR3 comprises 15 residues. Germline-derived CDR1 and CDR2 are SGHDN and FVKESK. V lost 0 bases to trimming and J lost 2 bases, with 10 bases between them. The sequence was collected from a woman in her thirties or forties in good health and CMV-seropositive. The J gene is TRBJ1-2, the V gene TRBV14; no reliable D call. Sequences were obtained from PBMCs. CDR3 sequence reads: CASSQDWALNYGYTF. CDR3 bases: TGTGCCAGCAGCCAAGATTGGGCCCTGAACTATGGCTACACCTTC.